These 26 T cell receptor beta chains were sequenced from one sample in a study of blood T cell repertoires in COVID-19. The repertoire was sequenced with immunoSEQ multiplex PCR; TCRdb's copy has only in-frame clones and lacks some. Of some 20,000 clones listed, around 80% are singletons. The sample taken for sequencing was peripheral blood. The receptors here all came from a man in his 60s with acute or convalescent COVID-19.

Concerning this clone: A junction end diverges from the germline sequence, so it may reflect a read error. The J gene is TRBJ1-1, the V gene TRBV9; D unresolved. Germline CDR1 reads SGDLS; CDR2 reads YYNGEE. The CDR3 sequence is 13 residues long. Here the CDR3 DNA reads TGTGCCAGCAACGTAGTTCGGGACACTGAAGCTTTCTTT. This translates into CASNVVRDTEAFF.

The chain uses TRBV15 and TRBJ1-4; TRBD1 agrees at 9 bases. Trimming removed 6 bases from V and 10 bases from J; junction bases left unmatched: 6. CDR3 length: 13 amino acids. Germline V gene sequence: CDR1 LNHNV, CDR2 YYDKDF (reference sequence). The CDR3 loop reads CATRRDRDGKLFF. The CDR3 nucleotides are TGTGCCACCAGAAGGGACAGGGATGGAAAACTGTTTTTT.

V and J are TRBV30 and TRBJ2-3; a weak D match, TRBD2 (7 bases). The CDR3 covers 18 residues. Germline CDR1 and CDR2: GTSNPN and SVGIG (reference sequence). Trimming left V 1 base short and J 5 bases short, with 25 bases between. The DNA for the CDR3 is TGTGCCTGGAGTGATGTTCGATATTTGGGGGGGGCAGGAGATACGCAGTATTTT. Protein product: CAWSDVRYLGGAGDTQYF.

This chain links TRBV6-1 with TRBJ1-2, with a weak D call TRBD1 (5 bases). The CDR3 runs 14 residues. V dropped 1 base and J dropped 6 bases, with 12 bases sitting between them. Germline V lookup: CDR1 MNHNS, CDR2 SASEGT. CDR3 amino acids: CASSEGRGSDGYTF. The CDR3, as DNA: TGTGCCAGCAGTGAAGGACGGGGGTCGGATGGCTACACCTTC.

The gene calls are TRBV6-1 and TRBJ1-4, with D possibly TRBD1 on 6 matching bases. With 3 bases removed from V and 5 bases from J, the gap between germline ends came to 16 bases. The germline CDR1 and CDR2 sequences are MNHNS and SASEGT. The CDR3 contains 16 residues. CDR3 nucleotides: TGTGCCAGCAGTGACACCGCACAGGGATACAATGAAAAACTGTTTTTT. Encoded protein: CASSDTAQGYNEKLFF.

This clone is a singleton in its sample. The chain has TRBV29-1 and TRBJ1-1; 8 positions match TRBD1. Germline CDR1 SQVTM, CDR2 ANQGSEA. This CDR3 comprises 19 residues. V lost 2 bases to trimming and J lost 1 base; unmatched junction nucleotides: 18. CDR3 residues: CSVERRGQGAPRGNTEAFF. The CDR3 coding sequence is TGCAGCGTTGAAAGGAGAGGTCAGGGGGCGCCGCGGGGGAACACTGAAGCTTTCTTT. Full variable domain (missing parts from reference TRBV29-1 and TRBJ1-1): SAVISQKPSRDICQRGTSLTIQCQVDSQVTMMFWYRQQPGQSLTLIATANQGSEATYESGFVIDKFPISRPNLTFSTLTVSNMSPEDSSIYLCSVERRGQGAPRGNTEAFFGQGTRLTVV.

This chain joins TRBV4-1 and TRBJ1-1; no definite D call. Germline lookup yields CDR1 MGHRA and CDR2 YSYEKL. V was clipped by 1 base and J by 2 bases, with 17 bases between them. CDR3 length equals 17 residues. DNA of the CDR3: TGCGCCAGCAGCCAAGGACAAAGTGGTCGTAGAAACACTGAAGCTTTCTTT. This sequence encodes CASSQGQSGRRNTEAFF.

This chain joins TRBV30 and TRBJ1-1; D gene uncertain. The V and J ends lost 2 bases and 3 bases respectively, with 13 bases between them. The germline gives CDR1 GTSNPN, CDR2 SVGIG (reference sequence). The CDR3 contains 14 residues. The CDR3 DNA sequence: TGTGCCTGGAGTTTCCGTGGCTCGTACACTGAAGCTTTCTTT. Encoded protein: CAWSFRGSYTEAFF.

The V and J genes are TRBV27 and TRBJ1-2; no clear D gene. V was clipped by 8 bases and J by 5 bases, with 12 bases between them. Germline CDR1 is MNHEY and CDR2 is SMNVEV (reference sequence). The CDR3 extends over 12 amino acids. The CDR3 loop reads CASAGTGYGYTF. The CDR3 region has the DNA TGTGCCAGCGCGGGAACGGGGTATGGCTACACCTTC.

The J gene is TRBJ1-2, the V gene TRBV27; perhaps TRBD1 as D (5 bases). Germline V gene sequence: CDR1 MNHEY, CDR2 SMNVEV (reference sequence). V lost 3 bases, J lost 5 bases, and 10 bases lay in between. This CDR3 is built from 13 residues. The DNA of the CDR3 is TGTGCCAGCAGTTTCACGGGACTGTATGGCTACACCTTC. Its protein product is CASSFTGLYGYTF.

The chain is built from TRBV29-1 and TRBJ1-2; possible D gene TRBD1, 5 bases. The ends were cut back, 4 bases at V and 5 bases at J, with 17 bases in the middle. The V gene's germline CDR1 is SQVTM and CDR2 ANQGSEA. The CDR3 covers 14 residues. The CDR3 region has the DNA TGCAGCGTTGTTAGGGCAGGGTTTGAATATGGCTACACCTTC. Its protein is CSVVRAGFEYGYTF.

V usage is TRBV6-4 and J usage is TRBJ2-1, with 10 bases aligning to TRBD1. V was pared by 4 bases and J by 4 bases, with 4 bases of the junction left unmatched. From germline, CDR1 is MRHNA and CDR2 SNTAGT. The CDR3 runs 15 residues. CDR3 bases: TGTGCCAGCAGTGGGACAGGGGGGCCTTACAATGAGCAGTTCTTC. This codes for CASSGTGGPYNEQFF.

The chain links TRBV5-6 to TRBJ2-7; D is unclear. Germline V gene lookup returns CDR1 SGHDT and CDR2 YYEEEE. V gave up 0 bases and J gave up 3 bases, with 7 bases separating them. This CDR3 spans 13 amino acids. DNA of the CDR3: TGTGCCAGCAGCTTGGCCTATCACTACGAGCAGTACTTC. The encoded protein is CASSLAYHYEQYF.

The chain couples TRBV10-1 to TRBJ2-1; 9 nucleotides agree with TRBD2. CDR1 WNHNN and CDR2 SYGVQD come from the germline V gene (reference sequence). V lost 2 bases to trimming and J lost 2 bases; unmatched junction nucleotides: 7. The CDR3 is 17 residues long. The DNA for the CDR3 is TGCGCCAGCAGTGAGGTGGTAGCGGGGGCTACCTACAATGAGCAGTTCTTC. It is translated as CASSEVVAGATYNEQFF.

The CDR3 bases are TGTGCCAGCATCCGGACAGGGGGAAGTGTTAGTGAAGCTTTCTTT. Protein: CASIRTGGSVSEAFF. This chain uses TRBV27 with TRBJ1-1; 10 nucleotides align to TRBD1. V was pared by 7 bases and J by 7 bases, with 12 bases of the junction left unmatched. Germline V gene lookup returns CDR1 MNHEY and CDR2 SMNVEV (reference sequence). The CDR3 contains 15 residues.

The J gene is TRBJ2-7, the V gene TRBV6-5, with TRBD1 matching over 10 bases. This CDR3 comprises 15 residues. Trimming took 5 bases from V and 1 from J; bases not matched to a gene: 5. Germline CDR1 is MNHEY and CDR2 is SVGAGI. As DNA, the CDR3 is TGTGCCAGCAGTAAGGACAGGGGGAGATCCTACGAGCAGTACTTC. Its protein is CASSKDRGRSYEQYF.

The chain employs TRBV27 and TRBJ2-7, with D possibly TRBD2 on 6 matching bases. Germline CDR1 MNHEY, CDR2 SMNVEV (reference sequence). The CDR3 has 15 amino acids. V lost 0 bases and J lost 5, with 14 bases in between. The CDR3 protein is CASSLSPAGWNEQYF. CDR3 nucleotides: TGTGCCAGCAGTTTATCCCCAGCGGGTTGGAACGAGCAGTACTTC.

This sequence joins TRBV6-6 and TRBJ1-5; no definite D call. Trimming took off 6 bases at V and 1 base at J, with 13 bases between the two ends. The CDR3 loop spans 15 amino acids. CDR1 is MNHNY and CDR2 is SVGAGI in the germline V gene (reference sequence). The CDR3 DNA reads as TGTGCCAGCAGCTTACTTTTTTCGAGCAATCAGCCCCAGCATTTT. Translating it yields CASSLLFSSNQPQHF.

V gene TRBV5-6 combines with J gene TRBJ1-5; D is perhaps TRBD1 (6 bases). Germline assignment: CDR1 SGHDT and CDR2 YYEEEE. The CDR3 runs 14 residues. V lost 4 bases and J 2 bases, leaving 10 bases between the germline ends. Here the CDR3 reads CASSLGGRNQPQHF. The DNA of the CDR3 is TGTGCCAGCAGCCTAGGGGGTCGCAATCAGCCCCAGCATTTT. Drawing the rest from reference TRBV5-6 and TRBJ1-5, the complete variable domain is DAGVTQSPTHLIKTRGQQVTLRCSPKSGHDTVSWYQQALGQGPQFIFQYYEEEERQRGNFPDRFSGHQFPNYSSELNVNALLLGDSALYLCASSLGGRNQPQHFGDGTRLSIL.

The rearrangement links TRBV13 to TRBJ1-1; 8 nucleotides agree with TRBD1. Unmatched junction bases numbered 3, after V lost 2 bases and J lost 1 base. This CDR3 comprises 15 residues. Germline CDR1 and CDR2: PRHDT and FYEKMQ (reference sequence). The CDR3 nucleotides are TGTGCCAGCAGCTTACCCGGACAGGGGAACACTGAAGCTTTCTTT. Amino acid sequence: CASSLPGQGNTEAFF. Combining the CDR3 with reference TRBV13 and TRBJ1-1 gives the whole variable domain AAGVIQSPRHLIKEKRETATLKCYPIPRHDTVYWYQQGPGQDPQFLISFYEKMQSDKGSIPDRFSAQQFSDYHSELNMSSLELGDSALYFCASSLPGQGNTEAFFGQGTRLTVV.

The chain employs TRBV7-9 and TRBJ2-7, with D perhaps matching TRBD2 (5 bases). V dropped 1 base and J dropped 6 bases, with 13 bases sitting between them. Germline lookup yields CDR1 SEHNR and CDR2 FQNEAQ (reference sequence). The CDR3 contains 14 residues. The CDR3 here is CASSLVRGSGEQYF. Written as DNA, the CDR3 is TGTGCCAGCAGCTTAGTGCGAGGGTCCGGCGAGCAGTACTTC.

The chain is built from TRBV5-8 and TRBJ2-5; TRBD2 matches at 9 bases. The V gene end was trimmed by 2 bases and the J gene end by 5 bases; junction bases not matched to a gene: 4. Germline V gene data show CDR1 as SGHTS and CDR2 as YDEGEE. This CDR3 comprises 14 residues. CDR3 residues: CASSLGGGAETQYF. The CDR3 DNA is TGTGCCAGCAGCTTAGGCGGGGGGGCGGAGACCCAGTACTTC.

The chain links TRBV24-1 to TRBJ2-7; 8 bases fit TRBD1. Germline loops: CDR1 KGHDR, CDR2 SFDVKD. Trimming took 4 bases from V and 4 from J; bases not matched to a gene: 11. This CDR3 region has 16 residues. CDR3 region: CATSEGSGTGSYEQYF. The CDR3 nucleotides read TGTGCCACCAGTGAGGGTTCCGGGACAGGTTCGTACGAGCAGTACTTC.

The count of this clone is one. CDR3 DNA sequence: TGTGCCAGCAGTTACACCGGCGGGGGTAACTACAATGAGCAGTTCTTC. As protein: CASSYTGGGNYNEQFF. The chain couples TRBV6-5 to TRBJ2-1, with 7 bases lining up with TRBD2. With V trimmed by 2 bases and J by 3 bases, 7 bases remained unmatched. Looked up from germline, CDR1 is MNHEY and CDR2 is SVGAGI. The CDR3 contains 16 residues.

The genes are TRBV6-5 and TRBJ1-1; maybe TRBD1 (5 bases). Germline-derived CDR1 and CDR2 are MNHEY and SVGAGI. This CDR3 is 15 amino acids long. The V and J ends lost 2 bases and 3 bases respectively, with 13 bases between them. CDR3 loop: CASSYRTPRDTEAFF. The CDR3 DNA is TGTGCCAGCAGTTACCGGACACCCCGCGACACTGAAGCTTTCTTT.

The V and J genes are TRBV24-1 and TRBJ2-3; D is unresolved. V was trimmed by 1 base and J by 6 bases, leaving 4 bases between them. The CDR3 is 12 residues long. Germline V gene sequence: CDR1 KGHDR, CDR2 SFDVKD. The CDR3 DNA reads as TGTGCCACCAGTGATTTTTCGGATACGCAGTATTTT. Translation: CATSDFSDTQYF.